Below are 17 T cell receptor beta chains sequenced from a single sample in a study of molecular identifiers for immune sequencing clone quantification. One entry per CDR3 protein results from TCRdb running MiXCR on the PCR reads. The profile shows under 650,000 distinct CDR3 sequences, just under 20% of them singletons. Material for sequencing was naive CD8+ T cells from blood, with Jurkat cell RNA spiked in. Sample subset: FACS-sorted CD8+CD4-CCR7+CD45RA+ naive T cells. The receptor set was obtained from a human donor in good health. Some libraries in this study had Jurkat cell RNA spiked in.

Of note for this clonotype: At one end the junction does not follow the germline gene, possibly because of a read error. This sequence joins TRBV4-1 and TRBJ2-1; 8 bases line up with TRBD2. Germline assignment: CDR1 MGHRA and CDR2 YSYEKL. This CDR3 has 14 residues. The CDR3 loop reads CTSSRVAGYNEQFF. As DNA, the CDR3 is TGCACCAGCAGCCGGGTAGCGGGGTACAATGAGCAGTTCTTC.

This clonotype occurred a few times. The chain uses TRBV9 and TRBJ1-1; 9 bases are shared with TRBD1. This CDR3 has 12 amino acids. The germline V gene encodes CDR1 SGDLS and CDR2 YYNGEE. The ends lost 3 bases at V and 11 bases at J; junction bases unmatched: 5. The CDR3 nucleotides read TGTGCCAGCAGCGGGACAGGGGCAGCCGCTTTCTTT. Residues: CASSGTGAAAFF.

This clonotype was observed at least ten times. J is TRBJ2-3 and V is TRBV2; 13 nucleotides align to TRBD2. Trimming cost V 6 bases and J 7 bases; bases outside gene matches: 10. CDR1 is SNHLY, CDR2 FYNNEI, per germline. The CDR3 is made up of 16 amino acids. The CDR3 sequence is CASRAGTSGILYTQYF. The CDR3, as DNA: TGTGCCAGCAGGGCCGGGACTAGCGGGATCCTCTATACGCAGTATTTT.

This clonotype was seen many times. The chain links TRBV7-9 to TRBJ1-5; D unclear. CDR3 length equals 13 residues. Germline V gene lookup returns CDR1 SEHNR and CDR2 FQNEAQ (reference sequence). Deletions cut 3 bases from V and 3 bases from J, with 6 bases between. The CDR3 reads CASSLDLNQPQHF. The CDR3 DNA is TGTGCCAGCAGCTTGGACCTCAATCAGCCCCAGCATTTT.

Ten or more counts support this clonotype. The rearrangement links TRBV13 to TRBJ1-2; D unclear. CDR3 length equals 15 residues. CDR1 and CDR2 from the germline V gene are PRHDT and FYEKMQ (reference sequence). V was pared by 4 bases and J by 2 bases, with 14 bases between. CDR3 residues: CASSSEELTNYGYTF. The CDR3, as DNA: TGTGCCAGCAGCTCCGAGGAACTCACCAACTATGGCTACACCTTC.

The chain employs TRBV11-3 and TRBJ2-3; D may be TRBD2 (6 bases). The length of the CDR3 is 15 residues. Trimming stripped 7 bases from V and 4 bases from J, with 18 bases between. Germline V gene data show CDR1 as SGHNT and CDR2 as YENEEA. The CDR3 region has the DNA TGTGCCAGCAACTTCGGTCGGGACTTATCAGATACGCAGTATTTT. This encodes CASNFGRDLSDTQYF. The complete variable domain, with remaining parts taken from reference TRBV11-3 and TRBJ2-3, reads EAGVVQSPRYKIIEKKQPVAFWCNPISGHNTLYWYLQNLGQGPELLIRYENEEAVDDSQLPKDRFSAERLKGVDSTLKIQPAELGDSAVYLCASNFGRDLSDTQYFGPGTRLTVL.

The chain is built from TRBV20-1 and TRBJ1-1, with D uncertain. V lost 3 bases and J 1 base, leaving 6 bases between the germline ends. Germline V gene data show CDR1 as DFQATT and CDR2 as SNEGSKA (reference sequence). This CDR3 has 12 residues. The CDR3 DNA reads TGCAGTGCTAGTCATCAGAACACTGAAGCTTTCTTT. It yields the protein CSASHQNTEAFF.

This clonotype occurred many times. Here the CDR3 reads CASSGFGGRGANVLTF. The CDR3 DNA is TGTGCCAGCAGTGGATTCGGGGGGCGTGGGGCCAACGTCCTGACTTTC. V usage is TRBV27 and J usage is TRBJ2-6; a weak D match, TRBD2 (7 bases). The germline CDR1 and CDR2 sequences are MNHEY and SMNVEV (reference sequence). V was shortened by 5 bases and J by 3 bases, with 14 bases between the two germline ends. CDR3 length: 16 residues.

For this clonotype: This clone may be a read error of a much larger clone one base away. The chain has TRBV2 and TRBJ1-5; weak D call: TRBD1 (5 bases). CDR1 and CDR2 from the germline V gene are SNHLY and FYNNEI. The CDR3 has 15 amino acids. CDR3 region: CARSTTVDSNQPQHF. The CDR3 nucleotides read TGTGCCCGCAGTACGACAGTAGATAGCAATCAGCCCCAGCATTTT.

This clonotype occurred many times. Here the CDR3 DNA reads TGCAGTGCTAGAGATTTGCCGACACGGACTGTCTACGAGCAGTACTTC. Encoded protein: CSARDLPTRTVYEQYF. The chain links TRBV20-1 to TRBJ2-7, with D possibly TRBD2 on 5 matching bases. Trimming took 0 bases from V and 3 from J, leaving 18 bases between them. CDR1 is DFQATT and CDR2 is SNEGSKA in the germline V gene (reference sequence). The CDR3 totals 16 residues.

This clonotype was detected ten times or more. This chain connects TRBV29-1 to TRBJ1-2; 8 nucleotides align to TRBD1. The CDR3 has 12 amino acids. V lost 6 bases, J lost 3 bases, and 3 bases stayed unmatched. CDR1 and CDR2 (germline): SQVTM, ANQGSEA. The CDR3 loop is CSVGTGYYGYTF. In DNA, the CDR3 is TGCAGCGTCGGGACAGGTTACTATGGCTACACCTTC.

This clonotype was counted at least ten times. The chain uses TRBV5-4 and TRBJ1-5; a weak D match, TRBD1 (5 bases). V was cut by 1 base and J by 6 bases, with 11 bases left in between. The CDR3 is 14 amino acids. Germline V gene sequence: CDR1 SGHNT, CDR2 YYREEE (reference sequence). The CDR3 nucleotides read TGTGCCAGCAGCTTGTTAGGGGAGGGTCAGCCCCAGCATTTT. Translating it yields CASSLLGEGQPQHF.

Many counts were recorded for this clonotype. The chain has TRBV28 and TRBJ2-7; no reliable D call. The CDR3 is 13 residues long. V was shortened by 6 bases and J by 0 bases, with 9 bases between the two germline ends. Germline assignment: CDR1 MDHEN and CDR2 SYDVKM. DNA for the CDR3: TGTGCCAGCAGCCGACGAAACTCCTACGAGCAGTACTTC. It is translated as CASSRRNSYEQYF.

This clonotype appeared many times. The chain joins TRBV5-4 to TRBJ2-3; D is possibly TRBD1 (5 bases). The CDR3 covers 15 residues. V was pared by 0 bases and J by 1 base, with 9 bases between. Germline-derived CDR1 and CDR2 are SGHNT and YYREEE (reference sequence). The CDR3 loop is CASSLGLGGTDTQYF. The CDR3 DNA follows: TGTGCCAGCAGCTTGGGCCTAGGGGGCACAGATACGCAGTATTTT.

The gene calls are TRBV9 and TRBJ2-7; TRBD2 agrees at 14 bases. CDR1 and CDR2 (germline): SGDLS, YYNGEE. This CDR3 has 15 amino acids. The V segment lost 3 bases and the J segment 5 bases; nucleotides outside the gene matches: 4. The CDR3 region is CASSGGLAGANEQYF. CDR3 DNA: TGTGCCAGCAGCGGGGGACTAGCGGGAGCTAACGAGCAGTACTTC.

This clonotype was seen ten or more times. The V gene is TRBV6-5, the J gene TRBJ1-2; weak D call: TRBD1 (6 bases). This CDR3 is 14 amino acids long. CDR1 is MNHEY and CDR2 is SVGAGI in the germline V gene. V shed 6 bases and J shed 8 bases, with 19 bases lying between them. Here the CDR3 reads CASSSGTTAGGYTF. Written as DNA, the CDR3 is TGTGCCAGCAGCTCCGGGACAACCGCCGGAGGCTACACCTTC.

This clonotype was recorded many times. CDR3 DNA: TGCAGCGTTCTTGACACCGGGGAGCTGTTTTTT. This gives the protein CSVLDTGELFF. The chain links TRBV29-1 to TRBJ2-2; no clear D. Germline V lookup: CDR1 SQVTM, CDR2 ANQGSEA. Deletions cut 5 bases from V and 3 bases from J, with 4 bases between. CDR3 length: 11 residues.